A single sample is the source of the 19 T cell receptor beta chains below, sequenced in a study of blood T cell repertoires in COVID-19. Sequencing was performed with immunoSEQ multiplex PCR; in TCRdb, only in-frame clones are kept and a portion is missing. The sample holds over 85,000 clones, approximately 87% seen once. The source material was peripheral blood. These receptors were taken from a human donor in a cohort sampled during active COVID-19.

The chain combines TRBV7-6 with TRBJ1-3; no definite D call. The CDR3 is made up of 16 amino acids. V lost 1 base to trimming and J lost 4 bases, with 14 bases between them. Germline CDR1 SGHVS, CDR2 FNYEAQ. The CDR3 DNA reads as TGTGCCAGCAGCTTAGGGCCTTGGGCACAAGGAAACACCATATATTTT. Translated: CASSLGPWAQGNTIYF.

This chain links TRBV5-1 with TRBJ2-7; weak D call: TRBD1 (6 bases). This CDR3 spans 12 amino acids. Trimming removed 4 bases from V and 4 bases from J, with 9 bases in between. Germline CDR1 is SGHRS and CDR2 is YFSETQ. CDR3 sequence: CASSPRGYEQYF. The CDR3, as DNA: TGCGCCAGCAGCCCCAGGGGATACGAGCAGTACTTC.

Of note for this clone: The same CDR3 arises from other DNA sequences in this sample as well. The chain's CDR3 is CASSPRETQYF. CDR3 sequence (DNA): TGTGCCAGCAGCCCGCGAGAGACCCAGTACTTC. V and J are TRBV7-2 and TRBJ2-5; D is ambiguous. Germline CDR1 reads SGHTA; CDR2 reads FQGNSA. The V gene lost 5 bases and the J gene lost 4 bases, with 5 bases spanning the gap. The CDR3 covers 11 residues.

The chain joins TRBV7-2 to TRBJ2-2, with D perhaps matching TRBD2 (6 bases). V lost 1 base and J lost 5, with 14 bases in between. Germline CDR1 and CDR2: SGHTA and FQGNSA. CDR3 length: 16 residues. The CDR3 DNA reads TGTGCCAGCAGCTTAGGAGGGTTCGGGGGTACCGGGGAGCTGTTTTTT. Amino acid sequence: CASSLGGFGGTGELFF.

The chain couples TRBV7-8 to TRBJ2-5, with no clear D. V was shortened by 3 bases and J by 1 base, with 15 bases between the two germline ends. Germline V gene sequence: CDR1 SGHVS, CDR2 FQNEAQ. The length of the CDR3 is 16 residues. CDR3 residues: CASSFLSPHPQETQYF. The CDR3 region has the DNA TGTGCCAGCAGCTTTTTGTCCCCCCATCCCCAAGAGACCCAGTACTTC.

This rearrangement joins TRBV28 to TRBJ2-5, with TRBD1 matching over 9 bases. The CDR3 runs 16 residues. The V gene end was trimmed by 1 base and the J gene end by 2 bases; junction bases not matched to a gene: 5. The V gene's germline CDR1 is MDHEN and CDR2 SYDVKM. The CDR3 is CASSLSGTGLQETQYF. CDR3 bases: TGTGCCAGCAGTTTATCCGGGACAGGGCTTCAAGAGACCCAGTACTTC.

V gene TRBV28 combines with J gene TRBJ1-1; unclear D gene. Germline loops: CDR1 MDHEN, CDR2 SYDVKM. V was pared by 3 bases and J by 6 bases, with 11 bases between. CDR3 size: 13 residues. CDR3 DNA sequence: TGTGCCAGCAGTTTGAGTGGGAGCCCTGAAGCTTTCTTT. This encodes CASSLSGSPEAFF.

The chain employs TRBV16 and TRBJ1-6, with a tentative D call TRBD1 (5 bases). V lost 4 bases, J lost 9 bases, and 19 bases lay in between. There are 16 residues in the CDR3. The germline V gene encodes CDR1 KGHSY and CDR2 FQNENV. This CDR3 reads CASSPQGSPSSSPLHF. Here the CDR3 DNA reads TGTGCCAGCAGCCCCCAGGGCTCACCTTCCAGTTCACCCCTCCACTTT.

V is TRBV5-1 and J is TRBJ1-1, with D hard to call. Germline values: CDR1 SGHRS, CDR2 YFSETQ. Trimming shortened V by 0 bases and J by 1 base, and 7 bases separated the two germline ends. The CDR3 runs to 14 residues. The CDR3 protein is CASSLAPGNTEAFF. The CDR3 nucleotides read TGCGCCAGCAGCTTGGCCCCGGGGAACACTGAAGCTTTCTTT.

The chain joins TRBV6-5 to TRBJ1-1; TRBD1 might be the D (6 bases). Germline CDR1 is MNHEY and CDR2 is SVGAGI. Trimming took off 5 bases at V and 0 bases at J, with 10 bases between the two ends. This CDR3 comprises 14 residues. Written as DNA, the CDR3 is TGTGCCAGCAGTCGACAGGATATGAACACTGAAGCTTTCTTT. Translated: CASSRQDMNTEAFF.

On this clone itself: One end of the junction is discordant with germline, which a read error may explain. The CDR3 coding sequence is TGTGCTAGCAGCCAGGGGGGCCGCTGCTGGGGCTATGGCTACACCTTC. Amino acids: CASSQGGRCWGYGYTF. The chain carries TRBV7-7 and TRBJ1-2; 7 positions match TRBD1. Germline V gene lookup returns CDR1 SSHAT and CDR2 FNYEAQ (reference sequence). The length of the CDR3 is 16 residues.

There are a few counts of this clone. The CDR3 nucleotides are TGTGCCAGCAGCGCTAGCGGGAGGAAGGACTACGAGCAGTACTTC. This encodes CASSASGRKDYEQYF. This chain connects TRBV7-9 to TRBJ2-7; 11 bases map to TRBD2. The CDR3 has 15 amino acids. The germline V gene encodes CDR1 SEHNR and CDR2 FQNEAQ (reference sequence). The junction had 6 bases not matched to a gene; V was cut back by 5 bases and J by 3 bases.

This chain uses TRBV6-1 with TRBJ1-5; no firm D call. Germline CDR1 MNHNS, CDR2 SASEGT. This CDR3 is 15 amino acids long. V shed 1 base and J shed 4 bases, with 11 bases lying between them. CDR3 coding DNA: TGTGCCAGCAGTGAAGGACGGGTTCCGAATCAGCCCCAGCATTTT. Translating it yields CASSEGRVPNQPQHF.

In this sample, this clone turned up once. The chain employs TRBV24-1 and TRBJ2-5; weak D call: TRBD1 (6 bases). With 3 bases removed from V and 5 bases from J, the gap between germline ends came to 9 bases. This CDR3 spans 13 amino acids. Looked up from germline, CDR1 is KGHDR and CDR2 is SFDVKD. CDR3 region: CATSDGGAETQYF. CDR3 DNA: TGTGCCACCAGTGATGGGGGCGCGGAGACCCAGTACTTC.

The chain uses TRBV9 and TRBJ2-5; perhaps TRBD1 as D (6 bases). The V end lost 5 bases, the J end lost 7 bases, and 12 bases lay between the germline ends. This CDR3 spans 12 amino acids. The germline CDR1 and CDR2 sequences are SGDLS and YYNGEE. This CDR3 reads CASSRTEGTQYF. The CDR3 nucleotides are TGTGCCAGCAGTAGGACAGAAGGGACCCAGTACTTC.

This chain uses TRBV11-2 with TRBJ1-5, with D possibly being TRBD1 (5 bases). Germline-derived CDR1 and CDR2 are SGHAT and FQNNGV. V lost 7 bases and J lost 7, with 17 bases in between. CDR3 length: 14 residues. CDR3 in amino acids: CASTKDQGSQPQHF. DNA for the CDR3: TGTGCCAGCACCAAGGATCAGGGATCCCAGCCCCAGCATTTT.

The chain carries TRBV29-1 and TRBJ2-5; 8 positions match TRBD2. This CDR3 contains 15 residues. The junction had 5 bases not matched to a gene; V was cut back by 0 bases and J by 2 bases. Germline V lookup: CDR1 SQVTM, CDR2 ANQGSEA. CDR3 nucleotides: TGCAGCGTTGAAGAGAGCGGGACTAGACAAGAGACCCAGTACTTC. Amino acid sequence: CSVEESGTRQETQYF.

The chain is built from TRBV27 and TRBJ1-5, with a possible D match to TRBD1 (6 bases). Germline lookup yields CDR1 MNHEY and CDR2 SMNVEV (reference sequence). Trimming removed 2 bases at V and 1 base at J, with 9 bases between. The CDR3 spans 15 residues. The CDR3 reads CASSLQRGSNQPQHF. The CDR3 DNA follows: TGTGCCAGCAGTTTACAAAGGGGGAGCAATCAGCCCCAGCATTTT.

The V call is TRBV6-4, the J call TRBJ2-2; D call uncertain. The V gene lost 6 bases and the J gene lost 0 bases, with 8 bases spanning the gap. CDR1 is MRHNA, CDR2 SNTAGT, per germline. This CDR3 has 14 residues. The CDR3 sequence: CASRDQANTGELFF. DNA for the CDR3: TGTGCCAGCAGAGACCAGGCGAACACCGGGGAGCTGTTTTTT.